This T cell receptor (beta chain) was retrieved from a study of CD8+ T cells in alopecia areata. Study-wide findings and caveats: Whereas mice showed it more clearly, TCR sharing across patients was murkier, possibly because of HLA.

With respect to this clone: Its antigen remains unknown.

RNA was isolated and reverse transcribed to cDNA, the sequencing template. Repertoires were generated with immunoSEQ multiplex PCR, while TCRdb's copy carries only in-frame clones and drops some. The table lists 110,000 to 150,000 clones, 86% of them singletons. The germline gives CDR1 PRHDT, CDR2 FYEKMQ (reference sequence). This CDR3 region has 13 residues. V was trimmed by 2 bases and J by 4 bases, leaving 7 bases between them. Stated treatment: oral pan-JAK inhibitor, 5-10 mg twice daily. The sample consisted of CD8+ T cells sorted from blood, taken at week 4, from a patient treated with tofacitinib. This chain uses TRBV13 with TRBJ2-3, with D perhaps TRBD2 (5 bases). This receptor was obtained from a human donor with alopecia areata. The chain's CDR3 is CASSLQEADTQYF. The CDR3 coding sequence is TGTGCCAGCAGCTTACAGGAGGCAGATACGCAGTATTTT.